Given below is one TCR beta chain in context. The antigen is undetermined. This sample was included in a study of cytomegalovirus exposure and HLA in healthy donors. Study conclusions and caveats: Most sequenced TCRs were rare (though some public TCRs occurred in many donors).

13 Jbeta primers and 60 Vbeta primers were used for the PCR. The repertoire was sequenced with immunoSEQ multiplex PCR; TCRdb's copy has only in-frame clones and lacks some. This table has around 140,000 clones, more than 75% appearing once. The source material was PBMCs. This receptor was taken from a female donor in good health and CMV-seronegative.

The CDR3 protein is CASIPRVSAGELFF. The CDR3 DNA is TGTGCCAGCATCCCCAGAGTTAGCGCCGGGGAGCTGTTTTTT. V usage is TRBV7-9 and J usage is TRBJ2-2; D is possibly TRBD2 (5 bases). CDR1 is SEHNR and CDR2 is FQNEAQ in the germline V gene (reference sequence). There are 14 residues in the CDR3. The V end was cut by 7 bases, the J end by 6 bases, with 15 bases between.